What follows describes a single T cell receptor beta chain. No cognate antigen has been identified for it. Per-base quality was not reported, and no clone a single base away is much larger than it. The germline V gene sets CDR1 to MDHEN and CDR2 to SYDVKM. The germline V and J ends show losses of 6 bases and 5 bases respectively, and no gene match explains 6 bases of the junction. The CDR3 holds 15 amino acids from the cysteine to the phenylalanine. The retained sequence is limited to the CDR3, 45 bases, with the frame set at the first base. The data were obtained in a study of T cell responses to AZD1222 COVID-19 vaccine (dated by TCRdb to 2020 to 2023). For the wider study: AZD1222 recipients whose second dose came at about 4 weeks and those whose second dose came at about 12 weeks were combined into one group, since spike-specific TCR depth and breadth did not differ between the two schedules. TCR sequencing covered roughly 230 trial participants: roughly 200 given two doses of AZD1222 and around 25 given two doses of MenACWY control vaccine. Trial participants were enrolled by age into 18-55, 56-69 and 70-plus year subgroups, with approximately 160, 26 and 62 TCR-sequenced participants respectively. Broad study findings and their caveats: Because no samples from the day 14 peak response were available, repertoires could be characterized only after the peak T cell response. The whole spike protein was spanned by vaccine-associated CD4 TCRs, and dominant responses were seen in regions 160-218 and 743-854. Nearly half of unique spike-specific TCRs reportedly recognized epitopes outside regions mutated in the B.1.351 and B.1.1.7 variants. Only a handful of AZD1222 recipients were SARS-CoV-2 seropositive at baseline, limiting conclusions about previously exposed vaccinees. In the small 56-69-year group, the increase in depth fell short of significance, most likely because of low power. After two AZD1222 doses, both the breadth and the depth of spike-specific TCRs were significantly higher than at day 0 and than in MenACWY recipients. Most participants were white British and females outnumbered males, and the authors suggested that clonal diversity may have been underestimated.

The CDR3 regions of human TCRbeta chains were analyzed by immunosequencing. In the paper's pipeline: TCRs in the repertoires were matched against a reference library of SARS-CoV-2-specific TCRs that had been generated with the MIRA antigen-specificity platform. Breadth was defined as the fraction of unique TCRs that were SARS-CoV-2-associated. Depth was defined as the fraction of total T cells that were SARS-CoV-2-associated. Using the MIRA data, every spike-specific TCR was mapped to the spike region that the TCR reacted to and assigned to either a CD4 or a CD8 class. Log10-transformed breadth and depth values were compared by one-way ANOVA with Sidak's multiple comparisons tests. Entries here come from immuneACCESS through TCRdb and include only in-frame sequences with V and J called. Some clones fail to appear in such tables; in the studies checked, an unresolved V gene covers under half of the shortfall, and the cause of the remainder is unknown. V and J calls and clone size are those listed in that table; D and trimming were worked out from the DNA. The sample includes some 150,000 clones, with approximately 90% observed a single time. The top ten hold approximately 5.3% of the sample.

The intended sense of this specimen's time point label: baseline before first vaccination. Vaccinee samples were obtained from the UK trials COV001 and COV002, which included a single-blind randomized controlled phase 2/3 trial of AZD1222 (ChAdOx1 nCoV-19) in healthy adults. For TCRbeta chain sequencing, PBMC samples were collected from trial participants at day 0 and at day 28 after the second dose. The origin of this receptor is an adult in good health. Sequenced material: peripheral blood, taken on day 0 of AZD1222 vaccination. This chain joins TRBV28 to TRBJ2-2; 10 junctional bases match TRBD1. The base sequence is TGTGCCAGCAGAGGGGACAGGGGAGGGACCGGGGAGCTGTTTTTT. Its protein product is CASRGDRGGTGELFF.